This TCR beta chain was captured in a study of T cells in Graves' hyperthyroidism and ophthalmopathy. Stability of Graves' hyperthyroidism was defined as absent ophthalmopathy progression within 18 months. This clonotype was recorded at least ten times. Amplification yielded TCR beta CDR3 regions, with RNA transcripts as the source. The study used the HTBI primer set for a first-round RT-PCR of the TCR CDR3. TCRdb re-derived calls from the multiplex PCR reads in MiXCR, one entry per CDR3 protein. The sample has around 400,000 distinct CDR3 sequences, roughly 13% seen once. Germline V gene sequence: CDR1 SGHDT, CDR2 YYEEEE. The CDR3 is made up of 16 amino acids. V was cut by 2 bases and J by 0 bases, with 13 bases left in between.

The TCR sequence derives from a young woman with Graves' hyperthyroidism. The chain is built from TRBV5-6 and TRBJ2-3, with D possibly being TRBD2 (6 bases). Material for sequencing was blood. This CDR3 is CASSLSVAESTDTQYF. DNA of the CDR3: TGTGCCAGCAGCTTAAGCGTAGCGGAAAGCACAGATACGCAGTATTTT.